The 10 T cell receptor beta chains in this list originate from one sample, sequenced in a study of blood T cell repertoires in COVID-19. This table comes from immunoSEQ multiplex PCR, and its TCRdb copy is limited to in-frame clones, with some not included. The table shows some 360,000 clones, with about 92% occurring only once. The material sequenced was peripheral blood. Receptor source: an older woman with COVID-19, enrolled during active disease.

In nucleotides, the CDR3 is TGTGCCAGCAGTTTACGGGATATCTACGAGCAGTACTTC. It is translated as CASSLRDIYEQYF. This chain uses TRBV12-3 or TRBV12-4 with TRBJ2-7, with TRBD2 as a possible D gene (5 bases). The V end was cut by 2 bases, the J end by 3 bases, with 8 bases between. This CDR3 comprises 13 residues.

The CDR3 region is CASTGGTDTQYF. The DNA for the CDR3 is TGTGCCAGCACAGGGGGCACAGATACGCAGTATTTT. The chain combines TRBV28 with TRBJ2-3; weak D call: TRBD1 (6 bases). V was clipped by 7 bases and J by 1 base, with 6 bases between them. This CDR3 region has 12 residues. Germline assignment: CDR1 MDHEN and CDR2 SYDVKM.

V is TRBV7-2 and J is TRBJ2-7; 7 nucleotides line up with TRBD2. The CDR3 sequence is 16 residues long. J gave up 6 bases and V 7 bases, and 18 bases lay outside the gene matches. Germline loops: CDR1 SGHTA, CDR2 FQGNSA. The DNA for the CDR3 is TGTGCCAGCACTCTCCTCCCCCCCGGCGGGGGTGGCGAGCAGTACTTC. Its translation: CASTLLPPGGGGEQYF.

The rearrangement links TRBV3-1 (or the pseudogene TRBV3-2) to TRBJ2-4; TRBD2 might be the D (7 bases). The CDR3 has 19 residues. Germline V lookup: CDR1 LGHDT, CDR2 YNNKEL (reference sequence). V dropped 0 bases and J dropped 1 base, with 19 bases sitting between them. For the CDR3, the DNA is TGTGCCAGCAGCCAAGATTGGGGGGGCTCGAAATTGGCCAAAAACATTCAGTACTTC. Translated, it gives CASSQDWGGSKLAKNIQYF.

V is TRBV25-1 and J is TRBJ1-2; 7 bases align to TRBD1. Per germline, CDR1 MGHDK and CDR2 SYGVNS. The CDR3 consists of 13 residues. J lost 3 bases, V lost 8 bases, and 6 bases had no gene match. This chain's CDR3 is CASSWTGYYGYTF. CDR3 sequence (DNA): TGTGCCAGCTCCTGGACAGGCTACTATGGCTACACCTTC.

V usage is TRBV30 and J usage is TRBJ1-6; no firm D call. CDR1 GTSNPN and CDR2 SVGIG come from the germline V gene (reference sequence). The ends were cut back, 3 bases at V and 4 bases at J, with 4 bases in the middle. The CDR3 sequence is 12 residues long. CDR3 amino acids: CAWRQYNSPLHF. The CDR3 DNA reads TGTGCCTGGAGACAGTATAATTCACCCCTCCACTTT.

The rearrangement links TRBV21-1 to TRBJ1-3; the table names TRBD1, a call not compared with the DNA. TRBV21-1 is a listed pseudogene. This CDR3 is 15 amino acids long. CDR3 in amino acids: CASSSTGISGNTIYF. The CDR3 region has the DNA TGTGCCAGCAGCAGTACAGGGATCTCTGGAAACACCATATATTTT.

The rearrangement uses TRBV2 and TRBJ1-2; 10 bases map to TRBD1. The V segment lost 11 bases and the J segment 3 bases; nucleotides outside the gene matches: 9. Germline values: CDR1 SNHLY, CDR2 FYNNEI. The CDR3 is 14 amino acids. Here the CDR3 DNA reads TGTGCCGACAGACAGGGGGCGGGAGACTATGGCTACACCTTC. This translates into CADRQGAGDYGYTF.

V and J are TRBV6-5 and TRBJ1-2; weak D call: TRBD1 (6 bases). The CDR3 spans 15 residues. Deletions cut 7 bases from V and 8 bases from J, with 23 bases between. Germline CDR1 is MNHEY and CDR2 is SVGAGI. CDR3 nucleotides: TGTGCCAGCACCCCCATGCTCGGAGGGGGAGGGGGCTACACCTTC. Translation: CASTPMLGGGGGYTF.

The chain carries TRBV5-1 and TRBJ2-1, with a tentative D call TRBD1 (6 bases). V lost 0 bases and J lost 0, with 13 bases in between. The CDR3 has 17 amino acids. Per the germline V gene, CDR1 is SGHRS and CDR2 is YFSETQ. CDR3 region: CASSLGLDRSSYNEQFF. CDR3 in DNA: TGCGCCAGCAGCTTGGGGTTGGACAGAAGCTCCTACAATGAGCAGTTCTTC.